This TCR beta chain was observed in a study of blood T cell repertoires in COVID-19. Study in general: The origin of the acute and convalescent COVID-19 samples was the United States, Italy and Spain.

Sequenced by immunoSEQ multiplex PCR; TCRdb stores in-frame clones only, minus some. Here the sample spans about 280,000 clones, about nine tenths being singletons. This study enrolled people aged roughly 18 to 89 from around 26 US geographic areas. Researchers sorted participants into cohorts using their self-reported clinical history. This clone appeared a single time. Germline V lookup: CDR1 SGHAT, CDR2 FQNNGV. Trimming at V came to 1 base and at J to 6 bases, leaving 10 bases not matched to a gene. The CDR3 has 16 residues. The chain couples TRBV11-2 to TRBJ1-2; 8 nucleotides align to TRBD1. Sequencing was done on a sample of PBMCs or T cells enriched from blood (not recorded which). This receptor was taken from an older woman who had recovered from COVID-19. The CDR3: CASSLVRGRRVHGYTF. Here the CDR3 DNA reads TGTGCCAGCAGCTTAGTCAGGGGGCGTCGAGTGCATGGCTACACCTTC.